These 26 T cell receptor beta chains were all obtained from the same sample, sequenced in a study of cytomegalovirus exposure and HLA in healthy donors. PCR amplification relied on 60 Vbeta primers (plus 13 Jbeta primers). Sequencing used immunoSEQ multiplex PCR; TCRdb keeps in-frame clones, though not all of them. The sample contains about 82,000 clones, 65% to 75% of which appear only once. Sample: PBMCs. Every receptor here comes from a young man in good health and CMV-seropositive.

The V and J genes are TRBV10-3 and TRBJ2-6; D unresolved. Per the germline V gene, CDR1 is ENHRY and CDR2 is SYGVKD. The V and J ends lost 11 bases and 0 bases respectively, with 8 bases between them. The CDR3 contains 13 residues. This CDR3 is CAFRGSGANVLTF. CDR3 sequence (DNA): TGTGCCTTTCGCGGCTCTGGGGCCAACGTCCTGACTTTC.

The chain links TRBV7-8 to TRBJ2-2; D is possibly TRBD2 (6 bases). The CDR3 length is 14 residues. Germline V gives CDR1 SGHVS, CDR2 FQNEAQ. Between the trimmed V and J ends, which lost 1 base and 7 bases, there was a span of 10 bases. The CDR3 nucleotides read TGTGCCAGCAGCTTAGGACTAGAAGGCGGGGAGCTGTTTTTT. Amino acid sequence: CASSLGLEGGELFF.

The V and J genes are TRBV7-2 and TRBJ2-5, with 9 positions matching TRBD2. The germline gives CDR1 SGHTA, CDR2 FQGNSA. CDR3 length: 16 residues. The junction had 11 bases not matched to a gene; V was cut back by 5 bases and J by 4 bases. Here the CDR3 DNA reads TGTGCCAGCAGCCTTTCGGGCGGGGGGGCAGGAGAGACCCAGTACTTC. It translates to CASSLSGGGAGETQYF.

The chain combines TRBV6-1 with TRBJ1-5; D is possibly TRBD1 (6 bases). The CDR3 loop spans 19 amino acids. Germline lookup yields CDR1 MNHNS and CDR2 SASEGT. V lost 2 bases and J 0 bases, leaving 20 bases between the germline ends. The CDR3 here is CASSETRLTGSISNQPQHF. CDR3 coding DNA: TGTGCCAGCAGTGAAACGCGTTTAACAGGGTCGATTAGCAATCAGCCCCAGCATTTT.

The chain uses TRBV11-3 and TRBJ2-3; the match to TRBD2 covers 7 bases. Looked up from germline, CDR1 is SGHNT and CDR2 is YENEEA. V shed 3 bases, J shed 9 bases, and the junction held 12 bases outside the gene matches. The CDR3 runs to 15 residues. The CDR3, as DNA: TGTGCCAGCAGCTTGTTCGGCGGGAGCGGGGAGACGCAGTATTTT. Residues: CASSLFGGSGETQYF.

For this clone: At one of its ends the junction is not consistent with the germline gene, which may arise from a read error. CDR3 sequence: CASSPRSGPNQPQNF. For the CDR3, the DNA is TGCGCCAGCAGCCCCAGGTCAGGCCCCAATCAGCCCCAGAATTTT. V and J are TRBV4-1 and TRBJ1-5, with D unresolved. CDR1 and CDR2 (germline): MGHRA, YSYEKL. The CDR3 length is 15 residues.

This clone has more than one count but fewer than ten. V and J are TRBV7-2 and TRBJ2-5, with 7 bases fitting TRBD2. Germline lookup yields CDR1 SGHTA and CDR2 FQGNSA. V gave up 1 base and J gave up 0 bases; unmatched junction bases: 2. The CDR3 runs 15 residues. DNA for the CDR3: TGTGCCAGCAGCTTAGGCGGGACTAACCAAGAGACCCAGTACTTC. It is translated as CASSLGGTNQETQYF.

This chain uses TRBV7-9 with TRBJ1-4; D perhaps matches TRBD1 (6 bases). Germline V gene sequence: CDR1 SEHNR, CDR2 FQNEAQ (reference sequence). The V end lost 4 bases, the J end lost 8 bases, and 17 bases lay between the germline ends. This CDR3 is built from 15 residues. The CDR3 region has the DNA TGTGCCAGCAGCTCGGACCTCAGGGGCGCCGAAAAACTGTTTTTT. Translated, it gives CASSSDLRGAEKLFF.

The CDR3 nucleotides are TGTGCCAGCAGCTTAGTCATCAATAGCAATCAGCCCCAGCATTTT. Residues: CASSLVINSNQPQHF. The chain employs TRBV7-2 and TRBJ1-5; the D is unclear. CDR3 length equals 15 residues. The V gene lost 1 base and the J gene lost 0 bases, with 7 bases spanning the gap. Looked up from germline, CDR1 is SGHTA and CDR2 is FQGNSA.

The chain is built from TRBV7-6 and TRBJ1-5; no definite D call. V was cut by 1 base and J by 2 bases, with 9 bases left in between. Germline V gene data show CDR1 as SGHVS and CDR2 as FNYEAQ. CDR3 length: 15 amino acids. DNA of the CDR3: TGTGCCAGCAGCTTAGGAGGGTACGGCAATCAGCCCCAGCATTTT. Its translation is CASSLGGYGNQPQHF. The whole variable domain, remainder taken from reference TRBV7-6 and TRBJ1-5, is GAGVSQSPRYKVTKRGQDVALRCDPISGHVSLYWYRQALGQGPEFLTYFNYEAQQDKSGLPNDRFSAERPEGSISTLTIQRTEQRDSAMYRCASSLGGYGNQPQHFGDGTRLSIL.

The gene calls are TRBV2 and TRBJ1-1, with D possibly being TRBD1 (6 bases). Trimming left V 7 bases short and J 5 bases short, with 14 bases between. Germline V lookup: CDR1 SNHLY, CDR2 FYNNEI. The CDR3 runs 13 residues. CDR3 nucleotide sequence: TGTGCCAGCAATCAGGGGCCATGGACTGAAGCTTTCTTT. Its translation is CASNQGPWTEAFF.

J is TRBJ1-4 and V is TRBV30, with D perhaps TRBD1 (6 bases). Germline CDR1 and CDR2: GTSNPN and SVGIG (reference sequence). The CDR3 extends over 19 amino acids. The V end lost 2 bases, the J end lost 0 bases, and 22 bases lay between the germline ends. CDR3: CAWSPPRTEFFATNEKLFF. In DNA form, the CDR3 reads TGTGCCTGGAGTCCCCCCCGGACAGAGTTCTTTGCAACTAATGAAAAACTGTTTTTT.

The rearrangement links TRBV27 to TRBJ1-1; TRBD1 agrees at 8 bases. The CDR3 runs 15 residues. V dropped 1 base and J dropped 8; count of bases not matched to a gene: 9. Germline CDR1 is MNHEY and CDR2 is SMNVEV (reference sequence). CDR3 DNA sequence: TGTGCCAGCAGTTTATGGCAGGGGGCCGTCTCGGAAGCTTTCTTT. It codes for CASSLWQGAVSEAFF.

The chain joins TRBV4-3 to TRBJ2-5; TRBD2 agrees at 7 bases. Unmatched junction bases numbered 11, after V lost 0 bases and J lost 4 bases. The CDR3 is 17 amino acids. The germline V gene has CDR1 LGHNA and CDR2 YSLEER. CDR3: CASSQEGKAGVAETQYF. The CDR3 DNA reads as TGCGCCAGCAGCCAAGAAGGGAAGGCGGGAGTGGCAGAGACCCAGTACTTC.

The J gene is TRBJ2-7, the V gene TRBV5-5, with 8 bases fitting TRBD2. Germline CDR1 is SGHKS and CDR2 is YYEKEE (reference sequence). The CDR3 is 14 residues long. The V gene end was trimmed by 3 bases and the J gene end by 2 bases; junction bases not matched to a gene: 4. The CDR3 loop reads CASSSGLVPYEQYF. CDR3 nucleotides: TGTGCCAGCAGCTCGGGACTAGTCCCCTACGAGCAGTACTTC.

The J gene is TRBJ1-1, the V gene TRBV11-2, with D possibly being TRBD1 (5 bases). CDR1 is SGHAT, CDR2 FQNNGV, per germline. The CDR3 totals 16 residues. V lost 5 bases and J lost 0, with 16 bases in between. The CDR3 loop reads CASSRTQGPVNTEAFF. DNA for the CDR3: TGTGCCAGCAGCCGTACGCAGGGCCCGGTGAACACTGAAGCTTTCTTT.

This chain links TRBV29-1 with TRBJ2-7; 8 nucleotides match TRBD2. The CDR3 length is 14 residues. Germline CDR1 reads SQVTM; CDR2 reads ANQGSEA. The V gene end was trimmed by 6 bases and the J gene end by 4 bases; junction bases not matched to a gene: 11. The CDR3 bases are TGCAGCGTCACCGGGGGGGCGGGCGGATACGAGCAGTACTTC. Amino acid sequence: CSVTGGAGGYEQYF.

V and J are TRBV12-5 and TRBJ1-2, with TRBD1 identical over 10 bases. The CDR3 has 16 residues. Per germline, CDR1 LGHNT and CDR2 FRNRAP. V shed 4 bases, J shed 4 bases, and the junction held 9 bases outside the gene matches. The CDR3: CASGSLRDRGRYGYTF. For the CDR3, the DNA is TGTGCTAGTGGTTCACTCCGGGACAGGGGACGCTATGGCTACACCTTC.

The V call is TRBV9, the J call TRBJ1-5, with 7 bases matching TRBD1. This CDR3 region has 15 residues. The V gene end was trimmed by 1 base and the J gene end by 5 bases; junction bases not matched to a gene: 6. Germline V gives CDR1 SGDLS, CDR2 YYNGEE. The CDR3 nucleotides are TGTGCCAGCAGCGTATCGGGACAGTGGGATCAGCCCCAGCATTTT. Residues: CASSVSGQWDQPQHF.

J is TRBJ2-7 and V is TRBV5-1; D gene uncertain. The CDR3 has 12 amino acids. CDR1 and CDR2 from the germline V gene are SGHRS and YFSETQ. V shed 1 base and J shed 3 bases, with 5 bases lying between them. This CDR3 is CASSLLGYEQYF. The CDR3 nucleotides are TGCGCCAGCAGCTTGCTAGGCTACGAGCAGTACTTC.

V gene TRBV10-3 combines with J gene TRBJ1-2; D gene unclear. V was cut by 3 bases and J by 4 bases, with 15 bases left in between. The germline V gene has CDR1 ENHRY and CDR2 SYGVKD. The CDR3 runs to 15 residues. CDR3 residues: CAISENKGGSYGYTF. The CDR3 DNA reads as TGTGCCATCAGTGAAAATAAGGGAGGATCCTATGGCTACACCTTC.

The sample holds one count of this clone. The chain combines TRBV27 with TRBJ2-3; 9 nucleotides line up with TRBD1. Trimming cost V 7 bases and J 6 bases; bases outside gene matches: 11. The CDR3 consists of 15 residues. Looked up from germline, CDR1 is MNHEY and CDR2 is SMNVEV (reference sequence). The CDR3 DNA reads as TGTGCCAGCACCCCCACCGGGACAGGGAAGGATACGCAGTATTTT. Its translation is CASTPTGTGKDTQYF.

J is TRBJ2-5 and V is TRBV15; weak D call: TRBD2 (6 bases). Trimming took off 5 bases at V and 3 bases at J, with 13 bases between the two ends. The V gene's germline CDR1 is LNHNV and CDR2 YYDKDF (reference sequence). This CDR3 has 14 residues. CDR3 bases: TGTGCCACCAGCTCGCGGGCGGGAAAAGAGACCCAGTACTTC. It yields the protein CATSSRAGKETQYF.

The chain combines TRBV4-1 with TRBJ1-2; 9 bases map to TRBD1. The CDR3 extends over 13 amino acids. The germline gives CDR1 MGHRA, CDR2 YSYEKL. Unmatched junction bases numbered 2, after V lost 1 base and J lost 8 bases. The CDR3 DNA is TGCGCCAGCAGCCAAGTGACAGGGGGAGGCTACACCTTC. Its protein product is CASSQVTGGGYTF.

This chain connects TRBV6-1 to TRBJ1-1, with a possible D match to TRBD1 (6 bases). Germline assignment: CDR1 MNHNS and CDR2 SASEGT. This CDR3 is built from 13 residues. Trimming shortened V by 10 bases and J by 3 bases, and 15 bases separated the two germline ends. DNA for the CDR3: TGTGCCACCACAGGGTGGCCGGACACTGAAGCTTTCTTT. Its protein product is CATTGWPDTEAFF.

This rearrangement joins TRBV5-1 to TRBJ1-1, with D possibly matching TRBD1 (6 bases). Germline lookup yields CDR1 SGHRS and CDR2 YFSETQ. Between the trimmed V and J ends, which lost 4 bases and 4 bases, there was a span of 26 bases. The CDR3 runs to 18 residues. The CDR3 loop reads CASSLTRGGGQVGTEAFF. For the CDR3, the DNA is TGCGCCAGCAGCCTAACCCGAGGCGGGGGGCAGGTGGGCACTGAAGCTTTCTTT. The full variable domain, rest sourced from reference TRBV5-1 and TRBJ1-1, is KAGVTQTPRYLIKTRGQQVTLSCSPISGHRSVSWYQQTPGQGLQFLFEYFSETQRNKGNFPGRFSGRQFSNSRSEMNVSTLELGDSALYLCASSLTRGGGQVGTEAFFGQGTRLTVV.